The 5 T cell receptor beta chains in this list originate from one sample, sequenced in a study of Tregs in tolerant kidney transplant recipients. Related graft donors supplied nonmyeloablative bone marrow transplants, and mixed chimerism was transient. Some clones are missing from TCRdb's copy, which holds only in-frame ones; the method was immunoSEQ multiplex PCR. The listing contains about 23,000 clones. Specimen: CD4+ T cells from blood (PBMCs), collected 6 months after the transplant. The receptor set was obtained from a human patient who received a combined kidney and bone marrow transplant. A share of the T cells may be of graft donor origin.

For this clone: Sequencing ends 3 residues short of the CDR3 end; the germline J gene provides the rest. The chain carries TRBV6-4 and TRBJ1-6; D uncertain. There are 15 residues in the CDR3. Trimming removed 0 bases at V and 7 bases at J, with 10 bases between. Germline assignment: CDR1 MRHNA and CDR2 SNTAGT. The part of the CDR3 DNA that was read is TGTGCCAGCAGTGACTCCCAGAGAGGGAATTCACCC. Translating gives CASSDSQRGNSP. The complete CDR3 sequence is CASSDSQRGNSPLHF.

As concerns this clone: The read finishes 3 residues shy of the CDR3 end, and the germline J gene is used to complete it. This chain links TRBV5-1 with TRBJ2-5, with 8 nucleotides matching TRBD2. Germline trimming cut 1 base from V and 0 bases from J; bases unmatched to any gene: 8. Per germline, CDR1 SGHRS and CDR2 YFSETQ. The CDR3 length is 17 residues. The CDR3 protein is CASSLSGGPLNQETQYF. The sequenced CDR3 bases are TGCGCCAGCAGCTTGTCGGGGGGGCCGCTAAACCAAGAGACC.

Worth noting for this clone: Read sequence stops 3 residues before the CDR3 end, and the germline J gene provides the missing end. The chain links TRBV11-2 to TRBJ2-2; 8 bases are shared with TRBD2. The CDR3 sequence is 13 residues long. From germline, CDR1 is SGHAT and CDR2 FQNNGV. Trimming cost V 3 bases and J 7 bases; bases outside gene matches: 1. CDR3 DNA, as far as it was read: TGTGCCAGCAGCTTGCGGGAGGACGGGGAG. Translating gives CASSLREDGE. The full CDR3 reads CASSLREDGELFF.

To note about this clone: Read data end 3 residues before the CDR3 end; the end is taken from the germline J gene. The chain joins TRBV5-8 to TRBJ1-2, with 9 positions matching TRBD1. J lost 2 bases, V lost 5 bases, and 7 bases had no gene match. This CDR3 region has 15 residues. Germline loops: CDR1 SGHTS, CDR2 YDEGEE. The CDR3 sequence is CASRPLGQGNYGYTF. CDR3 DNA (partial): TGTGCCAGCAGACCGCTTGGACAGGGGAACTATGGC.

The CDR3 region is CASSLMRAEAFF. The CDR3 bases that were read are TGTGCCAGCAGTTTAATGAGGGCTGAA. The rearrangement uses TRBV28 and TRBJ1-1; no firm D call. The read halts 3 residues ahead of the CDR3 end, with the missing end drawn from the germline J gene. The germline gives CDR1 MDHEN, CDR2 SYDVKM. The CDR3 runs to 12 residues. The ends were cut back, 2 bases at V and 6 bases at J, with 7 bases in the middle.